Below, 25 T cell receptor beta chains from the same sample are listed, as sequenced in a study of vaccination effects on CD4 cells after COVID-19. No cognate antigen is known for these TCRs. With the ViraFEST assay, the study expanded antigen-specific CD4+ T cells using viral peptide pools, then sequenced them. Having been cultured for roughly 11 days, the cells underwent CD4+ T cell isolation. Nucleocapsid antibodies were negative in the vaccine recipients, who had never had SARS-CoV-2 infection. Generated by immunoSEQ multiplex PCR, the TCRdb table keeps only in-frame clones and is missing some. Among 65,000 to 85,000 clones listed, roughly 80% were seen once. The starting material was CD4+ T cells from PBMCs cultured with SARS-CoV-2 spike peptides, obtained before COVID-19 vaccination. The receptors shown here come from a human donor who received a COVID-19 vaccine.

About this clone itself: Distinct nucleotide sequences in the sample also encode this CDR3. This rearrangement joins TRBV9 to TRBJ1-4; D remains unclear. The CDR3 totals 13 residues. V lost 3 bases, J lost 8 bases, and 11 bases lay in between. Germline V lookup: CDR1 SGDLS, CDR2 YYNGEE. The CDR3 region has the DNA TGTGCCAGCAGCGCACGGACCGGGGAAAAACTGTTTTTT. This codes for CASSARTGEKLFF.

This sequence joins TRBV7-8 and TRBJ1-2, with no clear D. The V gene's germline CDR1 is SGHVS and CDR2 FQNEAQ. The CDR3 runs 15 residues. Trimming shortened V by 5 bases and J by 0 bases, and 13 bases separated the two germline ends. The CDR3 is CASSPGGGTNYGYTF. CDR3 bases: TGTGCCAGCAGCCCTGGAGGAGGGACTAACTATGGCTACACCTTC. Combining the CDR3 with reference TRBV7-8 and TRBJ1-2 gives the whole variable domain GAGVSQSPRYKVAKRGQDVALRCDPISGHVSLFWYQQALGQGPEFLTYFQNEAQLDKSGLPSDRFFAERPEGSVSTLKIQRTQQEDSAVYLCASSPGGGTNYGYTFGSGTRLTVV.

This chain joins TRBV11-3 and TRBJ2-7; 7 nucleotides line up with TRBD2. V gave up 0 bases and J gave up 6 bases; unmatched junction bases: 2. This CDR3 contains 13 residues. Germline values: CDR1 SGHNT, CDR2 YENEEA. CDR3 DNA: TGTGCCAGCAGCTTAGACCCGGGAGGCGAGCAGTACGTC. Translated, it gives CASSLDPGGEQYV.

The chain links TRBV19 to TRBJ2-4, with D tentatively TRBD1 or TRBD2 (5 bases each). Germline CDR1 LNHDA, CDR2 SQIVND (reference sequence). V dropped 3 bases and J dropped 2 bases, with 14 bases sitting between them. The CDR3 has 16 amino acids. DNA of the CDR3: TGTGCCAGTAGTATCACCGGGACGGTAACCAAAAACATTCAGTACTTC. Its translation is CASSITGTVTKNIQYF.

The chain couples TRBV27 to TRBJ2-1; TRBD1 matches at 12 bases. The length of the CDR3 is 18 residues. V trimming: 5 bases; J trimming: 0 bases; junction bases outside the gene matches: 8. The V gene's germline CDR1 is MNHEY and CDR2 SMNVEV (reference sequence). Here the CDR3 reads CASSLRDRGPHSYNEQFF. Written as DNA, the CDR3 is TGTGCCAGCAGTCTCCGGGACAGGGGGCCCCACTCCTACAATGAGCAGTTCTTC.

CDR3 nucleotide sequence: TGTGCCAGCAGCTACGGGACAGAGAGGAATGGCTACACCTTC. This sequence encodes CASSYGTERNGYTF. This chain connects TRBV5-4 to TRBJ1-2; 7 bases fit TRBD1. Germline CDR1 and CDR2: SGHNT and YYREEE (reference sequence). The V segment lost 3 bases and the J segment 6 bases; nucleotides outside the gene matches: 8. The CDR3 is made up of 14 amino acids.

This chain uses TRBV18 with TRBJ2-4; TRBD2 might be the D (6 bases). V was trimmed by 3 bases and J by 9 bases, leaving 15 bases between them. Germline V gene lookup returns CDR1 KGHSH and CDR2 LQKENI. The length of the CDR3 is 14 residues. DNA of the CDR3: TGTGCCAGCTCACCGGGGACCTACGGGGGCATTCAGTACTTC. It yields the protein CASSPGTYGGIQYF. Full variable domain (missing parts from reference TRBV18 and TRBJ2-4): NAGVMQNPRHLVRRRGQEARLRCSPMKGHSHVYWYRQLPEEGLKFMVYLQKENIIDESGMPKERFSAEFPKEGPSILRIQQVVRGDSAAYFCASSPGTYGGIQYFGAGTRLSVL.

CDR3 bases: TGTGCCAGCAGCTGGGGAGACAGGGGGAAATCACCCCTCCACTTT. It translates to CASSWGDRGKSPLHF. The chain links TRBV5-5 to TRBJ1-6, with TRBD1 matching 9 bases. Germline trimming cut 3 bases from V and 10 bases from J; bases unmatched to any gene: 8. The CDR3 contains 15 residues. The germline V gene has CDR1 SGHKS and CDR2 YYEKEE (reference sequence).

The J gene is TRBJ2-1, the V gene TRBV7-3, with TRBD2 identical over 11 bases. The CDR3 runs to 13 residues. Germline V gene sequence: CDR1 SGHTA, CDR2 FQGTGA. The ends lost 5 bases at V and 10 bases at J; junction bases unmatched: 4. CDR3 DNA: TGTGCCAGCAGCAGACTAGCGGGAAGGGAGCAGTTCTTC. Translated, it gives CASSRLAGREQFF.

This clone has just a few counts. J is TRBJ2-2 and V is TRBV4-1; tentatively, D is TRBD1 or TRBD2 (5 bases each). Germline V gives CDR1 MGHRA, CDR2 YSYEKL. The V end was cut by 5 bases, the J end by 4 bases, with 17 bases between. The CDR3 is made up of 16 amino acids. The DNA for the CDR3 is TGCGCCAGCAGCGTCAAGGGGATACGGGGCACCGGGGAGCTGTTTTTT. Translating gives CASSVKGIRGTGELFF.

The chain carries TRBV5-5 and TRBJ2-5; D is uncertain. The CDR3 loop spans 14 amino acids. Germline lookup yields CDR1 SGHKS and CDR2 YYEKEE (reference sequence). With 0 bases removed from V and 1 base from J, the gap between germline ends came to 7 bases. DNA for the CDR3: TGTGCCAGCAGCTTGGTCGGCAGCCAAGAGACCCAGTACTTC. The encoded protein is CASSLVGSQETQYF.

This clone was detected a few times. This chain connects TRBV5-1 to TRBJ1-4; a possible D gene is TRBD1 (5 bases). This CDR3 has 14 amino acids. In germline, CDR1 is SGHRS, CDR2 YFSETQ. Trimming took off 7 bases at V and 2 bases at J, with 12 bases between the two ends. The chain's CDR3 is CASRRGVTNEKLFF. Here the CDR3 DNA reads TGCGCCAGCCGTCGAGGGGTCACTAATGAAAAACTGTTTTTT.

This chain connects TRBV25-1 to TRBJ2-4; D possibly corresponds to TRBD2 (7 bases). With 6 bases removed from V and 3 bases from J, the gap between germline ends came to 18 bases. The germline V gene has CDR1 MGHDK and CDR2 SYGVNS. The CDR3 runs 16 residues. CDR3 sequence reads: CASRQGGGFGKNIQYF. CDR3 sequence (DNA): TGTGCCAGCAGGCAAGGGGGGGGCTTTGGCAAAAACATTCAGTACTTC.

V and J are TRBV24-1 and TRBJ2-3; D is uncertain. Trimming took off 7 bases at V and 5 bases at J, with 6 bases between the two ends. The CDR3 has 11 amino acids. Germline V gene lookup returns CDR1 KGHDR and CDR2 SFDVKD. CDR3 loop: CATSAEDTQYF. The CDR3 DNA follows: TGTGCCACCAGCGCCGAAGATACGCAGTATTTT.

The chain joins TRBV9 to TRBJ2-3; TRBD2 matches 7 bases. The CDR3 is 15 amino acids. Looked up from germline, CDR1 is SGDLS and CDR2 is YYNGEE. Losses at the gene ends were 2 bases for V and 1 base for J; bases not matched to a gene: 4. CDR3 sequence reads: CASSVSLAGTDTQYF. In DNA form, the CDR3 reads TGTGCCAGCAGCGTCTCGCTAGCGGGCACAGATACGCAGTATTTT.

The chain employs TRBV5-6 and TRBJ1-4; no clear D. CDR3 length: 15 amino acids. CDR1 and CDR2 from the germline V gene are SGHDT and YYEEEE. V lost 1 base, J lost 4 bases, and 11 bases lay in between. CDR3 in DNA: TGTGCCAGCAGCTTGAATCCGGTCCTTAATGAAAAACTGTTTTTT. Amino acid sequence: CASSLNPVLNEKLFF.

The J gene is TRBJ1-1, the V gene TRBV6-2 or TRBV6-3, with 7 positions matching TRBD1. This CDR3 is built from 18 residues. The J segment lost 1 base and the V segment lost 4 bases, leaving 15 bases of the junction unmatched. CDR1 is MNHEY, CDR2 SVGEGT, per germline. This chain's CDR3 is CASSLLRDRNPTNTEAFF. DNA of the CDR3: TGTGCCAGCAGTTTACTCCGGGACAGAAATCCAACGAACACTGAAGCTTTCTTT.

This clone was seen a few times. The chain is built from TRBV5-4 and TRBJ1-2; 11 bases fit TRBD1. CDR1 and CDR2 (germline): SGHNT, YYREEE (reference sequence). V shed 2 bases, J shed 8 bases, and the junction held 5 bases outside the gene matches. The CDR3 runs 14 residues. This CDR3 reads CASSLGQGAEGYTF. For the CDR3, the DNA is TGTGCCAGCAGCTTAGGACAGGGGGCCGAAGGCTACACCTTC.

This clone was seen more than once but under ten times. This sequence joins TRBV12-1 and TRBJ2-7; the table gives TRBD2 as D, unverified against the DNA. TRBV12-1 is a pseudogene locus. The CDR3 loop spans 17 amino acids. CDR3 sequence reads: CASSFAVVRGGSYEQYV. The DNA of the CDR3 is TGTGCCAGCAGCTTTGCTGTTGTCCGGGGGGGCTCCTACGAGCAGTACGTC.

This sequence joins TRBV18 and TRBJ1-2, with a tentative D call TRBD1 (5 bases). V shed 4 bases and J shed 3 bases, with 12 bases lying between them. The CDR3 totals 14 residues. The V gene's germline CDR1 is KGHSH and CDR2 LQKENI. CDR3 bases: TGTGCCAGCTCACGAACCGGGACGGACTATGGCTACACCTTC. Translated, it gives CASSRTGTDYGYTF.

The chain has TRBV28 and TRBJ2-7, with D possibly being TRBD1 or TRBD2 (6 bases each). Trimming shortened V by 7 bases and J by 2 bases, and 12 bases separated the two germline ends. The CDR3 contains 13 residues. CDR1 and CDR2 (germline): MDHEN, SYDVKM. CDR3 sequence: CASKPGGPYEQYV. The CDR3, as DNA: TGTGCCAGCAAACCTGGGGGGCCCTACGAGCAGTACGTC.

This clone was counted a single time. The germline gene is not matched at one end of the junction; a read error may be the cause. This chain connects TRBV7-3 to TRBJ2-6, with D tentatively TRBD1 or TRBD2 (5 bases each). The CDR3 runs 18 residues. Germline-derived CDR1 and CDR2 are SGHTA and FQGTGA. CDR3 sequence: CASSLTGTAISGANVLTF. Written as DNA, the CDR3 is TGTGCCAGCAGCCTAACCGGGACGGCGATCTCTGGGGCCAACGTCCTGACTTTC.

This clone has a handful of counts. The CDR3: CASTASSGVTDTQYF. The CDR3 DNA sequence: TGTGCCAGCACCGCCAGTAGCGGGGTTACAGATACGCAGTATTTT. This sequence joins TRBV9 and TRBJ2-3; 8 bases match TRBD2. From germline, CDR1 is SGDLS and CDR2 YYNGEE. V lost 6 bases, J lost 3 bases, and 9 bases stayed unmatched. This CDR3 is 15 amino acids long. Using reference TRBV9 and TRBJ2-3 for the parts outside the CDR3, the full variable domain is DSGVTQTPKHLITATGQRVTLRCSPRSGDLSVYWYQQSLDQGLQFLIQYYNGEERAKGNILERFSAQQFPDLHSELNLSSLELGDSALYFCASTASSGVTDTQYFGPGTRLTVL.

The chain couples TRBV18 to TRBJ2-6; unclear D gene. CDR3 length: 14 residues. Trimming took off 3 bases at V and 0 bases at J, with 3 bases between the two ends. The germline V gene has CDR1 KGHSH and CDR2 LQKENI. The CDR3 reads CASSPYSGANVLTF. CDR3 nucleotide sequence: TGTGCCAGCTCACCCTACTCTGGGGCCAACGTCCTGACTTTC. The full variable domain, in which reference TRBV18 and TRBJ2-6 provide the parts outside the CDR3, is NAGVMQNPRHLVRRRGQEARLRCSPMKGHSHVYWYRQLPEEGLKFMVYLQKENIIDESGMPKERFSAEFPKEGPSILRIQQVVRGDSAAYFCASSPYSGANVLTFGAGSRLTVL.

The chain uses TRBV18 and TRBJ1-1; maybe TRBD1 (5 bases). The CDR3 runs to 16 residues. V lost 4 bases to trimming and J lost 0 bases, with 15 bases between them. Germline V gene data show CDR1 as KGHSH and CDR2 as LQKENI. CDR3 amino acids: CASSQDRHRMNTEAFF. CDR3 in DNA: TGTGCCAGCTCACAAGACAGACACCGCATGAACACTGAAGCTTTCTTT. Based on the CDR3 plus reference TRBV18 and TRBJ1-1, the full variable domain is NAGVMQNPRHLVRRRGQEARLRCSPMKGHSHVYWYRQLPEEGLKFMVYLQKENIIDESGMPKERFSAEFPKEGPSILRIQQVVRGDSAAYFCASSQDRHRMNTEAFFGQGTRLTVV.